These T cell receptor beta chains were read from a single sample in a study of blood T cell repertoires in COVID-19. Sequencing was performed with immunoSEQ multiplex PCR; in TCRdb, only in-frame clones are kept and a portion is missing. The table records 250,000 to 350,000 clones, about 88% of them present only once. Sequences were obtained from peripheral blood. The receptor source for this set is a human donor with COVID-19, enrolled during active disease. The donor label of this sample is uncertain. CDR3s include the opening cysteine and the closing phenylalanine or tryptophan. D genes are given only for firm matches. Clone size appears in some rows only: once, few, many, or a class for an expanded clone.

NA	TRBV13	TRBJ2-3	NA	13	CASSGAGTDTQYF	TGTGCCAGCAGCGGGGCAGGCACAGATACGCAGTATTTT
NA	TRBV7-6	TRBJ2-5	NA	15	CASSLAEGLQETQYF	TGTGCCAGCAGCTTAGCGGAGGGACTGCAAGAGACCCAGTACTTC
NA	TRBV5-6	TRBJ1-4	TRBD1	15	CASSTGQGANEKLFF	TGTGCCAGCAGCACCGGACAGGGAGCTAATGAAAAACTGTTTTTT
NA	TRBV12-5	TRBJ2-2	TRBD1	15	CASTPGQGNTGELFF	TGTGCTAGTACTCCGGGACAGGGGAACACCGGGGAGCTGTTTTTT
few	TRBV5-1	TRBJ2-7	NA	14	CASSLPGASYEQYF	TGCGCCAGCAGCTTGCCGGGTGCTTCCTACGAGCAGTACTTC
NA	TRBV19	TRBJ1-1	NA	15	CASSAPGLPTVEAFF	TGTGCCAGTAGTGCACCGGGACTGCCGACTGTTGAAGCTTTCTTT
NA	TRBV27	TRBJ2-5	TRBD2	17	CASSLSGTSGRAGAQYF	TGTGCCAGCAGTTTATCGGGGACTAGCGGGAGGGCAGGGGCCCAGTACTTC
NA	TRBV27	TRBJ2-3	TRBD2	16	CASSLLSGRGTDTQYF	TGTGCCAGCAGTTTACTTAGCGGGAGGGGCACAGATACGCAGTATTTT
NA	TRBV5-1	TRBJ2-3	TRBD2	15	CASTGTSGRTDTQYF	TGCGCCAGCACGGGAACTAGCGGCCGCACAGATACGCAGTATTTT
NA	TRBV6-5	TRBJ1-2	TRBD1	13	CASSGRDRDPYTF	TGTGCCAGCAGCGGCCGGGACAGGGATCCCTACACCTTC
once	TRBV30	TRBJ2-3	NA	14	CAWSFASGTDTQYF	TGTGCCTGGAGTTTCGCTAGCGGCACAGATACGCAGTATTTT
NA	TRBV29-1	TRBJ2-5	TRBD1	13	CSVEVQGPETQYF	TGCAGCGTTGAAGTACAGGGGCCAGAGACCCAGTACTTC
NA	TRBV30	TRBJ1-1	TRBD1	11	CAATGAVEAFF	TGTGCGGCGACAGGGGCGGTGGAAGCTTTCTTT
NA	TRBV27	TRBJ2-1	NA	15	CASSPSRVRVNEQFF	TGTGCCAGCAGCCCCAGCAGGGTCAGAGTGAATGAGCAGTTCTTC
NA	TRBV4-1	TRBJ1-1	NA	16	CASSRLGGSGNTEAFF	TGCGCCAGCAGCCGCCTAGGTGGGTCTGGAAACACTGAAGCTTTCTTT
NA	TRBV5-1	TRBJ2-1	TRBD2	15	CASSYTSGSHNEQFF	TGCGCCAGCAGCTACACTAGCGGGAGTCACAATGAGCAGTTCTTC
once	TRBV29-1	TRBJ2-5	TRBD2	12	CSVVWGGETQYF	TGCAGCGTTGTCTGGGGGGGAGAGACCCAGTACTTC
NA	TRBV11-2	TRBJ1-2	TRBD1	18	CASSSRGGRGPRWDGYTF	TGTGCCAGCAGCTCCCGGGGAGGCAGGGGGCCAAGATGGGATGGCTACACCTTC